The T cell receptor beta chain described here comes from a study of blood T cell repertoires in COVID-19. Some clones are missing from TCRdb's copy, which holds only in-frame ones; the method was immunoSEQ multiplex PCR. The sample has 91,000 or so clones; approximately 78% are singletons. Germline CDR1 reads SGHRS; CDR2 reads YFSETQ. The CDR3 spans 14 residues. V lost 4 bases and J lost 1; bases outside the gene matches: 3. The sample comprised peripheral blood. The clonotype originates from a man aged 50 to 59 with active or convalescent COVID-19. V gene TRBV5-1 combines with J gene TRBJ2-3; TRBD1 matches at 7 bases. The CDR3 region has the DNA TGCGCCAGCAGCCAGGGGACAGGCACAGATACGCAGTATTTT. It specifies CASSQGTGTDTQYF.